A single sample gave rise to the 18 T cell receptor beta chains below, sequenced in a study of radiotherapy plus CTLA-4 blockade in lung cancer. Method: immunoSEQ multiplex PCR; TCRdb's copy keeps in-frame clones and lacks some. The profile shows some 50,000 clones, around 80% of them singletons. Sequenced material: peripheral blood, taken from a patient treated with radiotherapy plus ipilimumab. These receptors were obtained from a human donor with non-small cell lung cancer who had a partial response to radiotherapy plus ipilimumab.

The V gene is TRBV7-9, the J gene TRBJ2-7, with D perhaps TRBD2 (6 bases). The V gene's germline CDR1 is SEHNR and CDR2 FQNEAQ (reference sequence). V was shortened by 3 bases and J by 6 bases, with 15 bases between the two germline ends. The CDR3 extends over 14 amino acids. The chain's CDR3 is CASSFGLGGGEQYF. As DNA, the CDR3 is TGTGCCAGCAGCTTCGGACTTGGGGGAGGCGAGCAGTACTTC. Complete variable domain (other parts from reference TRBV7-9 and TRBJ2-7): DTGVSQNPRHKITKRGQNVTFRCDPISEHNRLYWYRQTLGQGPEFLTYFQNEAQLEKSRLLSDRFSAERPKGSFSTLEIQRTEQGDSAMYLCASSFGLGGGEQYFGPGTRLTVT.

The chain has TRBV28 and TRBJ2-2; 11 bases line up with TRBD1. J lost 6 bases, V lost 5 bases, and 8 bases had no gene match. Germline V gene sequence: CDR1 MDHEN, CDR2 SYDVKM. This CDR3 contains 16 residues. CDR3 sequence reads: CASSPRDRGKSGELFF. CDR3 in DNA: TGTGCCAGCAGTCCCAGGGACAGGGGGAAATCCGGGGAGCTGTTTTTT.

Regarding this clone: The sample carries other DNA sequences with the same CDR3. The chain is built from TRBV28 and TRBJ1-1, with a weak D call TRBD1 (6 bases). V was cut by 9 bases and J by 6 bases, with 11 bases left in between. In germline, CDR1 is MDHEN, CDR2 SYDVKM. The CDR3 is 11 residues long. The CDR3 spells CASRGRPEAFF. CDR3 nucleotide sequence: TGTGCCAGTAGGGGGAGACCTGAAGCTTTCTTT.

This clone was detected only once. V is TRBV19 and J is TRBJ1-1; D might be TRBD1 (6 bases). The CDR3 has 16 amino acids. Deletions cut 7 bases from V and 2 bases from J, with 20 bases between. Germline loops: CDR1 LNHDA, CDR2 SQIVND (reference sequence). The chain's CDR3 is CASTNTPQGLNTEAFF. The CDR3 nucleotides read TGTGCCAGTACCAACACGCCCCAGGGGTTAAACACTGAAGCTTTCTTT.

The chain uses TRBV2 and TRBJ2-2; D gene unclear. V was trimmed by 4 bases and J by 6 bases, leaving 9 bases between them. The CDR3 loop spans 13 amino acids. Looked up from germline, CDR1 is SNHLY and CDR2 is FYNNEI. In DNA, the CDR3 is TGTGCCAGCAGTGCGGGTATAGCCGGGGAGCTGTTTTTT. Translated: CASSAGIAGELFF.

This clone has only one observation. The rearrangement uses TRBV6-5 and TRBJ2-2, with a weak D call TRBD2 (7 bases). Germline-derived CDR1 and CDR2 are MNHEY and SVGAGI. V lost 4 bases and J lost 6, with 9 bases in between. This CDR3 has 13 residues. The CDR3 spells CASSLGGAGELFF. The CDR3 DNA sequence: TGTGCCAGCAGTTTAGGGGGGGCCGGGGAGCTGTTTTTT.

This clone was observed a single time. This chain joins TRBV4-1 and TRBJ1-5, with a possible D match to TRBD1 (5 bases). V lost 0 bases and J lost 9, with 24 bases in between. The germline V gene has CDR1 MGHRA and CDR2 YSYEKL. The CDR3 length is 18 residues. The CDR3 loop reads CASSQEMGAGRSLMPQHF. The DNA for the CDR3 is TGCGCCAGCAGCCAAGAAATGGGAGCGGGGCGCTCGCTTATGCCCCAGCATTTT.

The chain joins TRBV5-4 to TRBJ2-5; tentatively, D is TRBD1 (5 bases). This CDR3 spans 13 amino acids. The V gene's germline CDR1 is SGHNT and CDR2 YYREEE (reference sequence). Trimming cost V 3 bases and J 11 bases, with 17 bases left between them. The DNA of the CDR3 is TGTGCCAGCAGCTGGCAGGGTCCAGGAGAGCAGTACTTC. The encoded protein is CASSWQGPGEQYF.

The V call is TRBV6-5, the J call TRBJ1-5; TRBD1 agrees at 7 bases. This CDR3 has 14 residues. The J segment lost 6 bases and the V segment lost 4 bases, leaving 6 bases of the junction unmatched. Germline V gene lookup returns CDR1 MNHEY and CDR2 SVGAGI. The CDR3 sequence is CASSLTGNSQPQHF. DNA of the CDR3: TGTGCCAGCAGTTTGACAGGGAATAGTCAGCCCCAGCATTTT.

This clone has more than one count but fewer than ten. The V call is TRBV7-6, the J call TRBJ2-7, with a possible D match to TRBD2 (5 bases). The CDR3 spans 13 residues. Trimming shortened V by 0 bases and J by 4 bases, and 7 bases separated the two germline ends. CDR1 and CDR2 from the germline V gene are SGHVS and FNYEAQ. In DNA form, the CDR3 reads TGTGCCAGCAGCTTAGCGGAGGAGTACGAGCAGTACTTC. Protein sequence: CASSLAEEYEQYF.

This clone appeared a few times. This chain connects TRBV19 to TRBJ2-7, with 8 nucleotides matching TRBD2. This CDR3 is built from 14 residues. Germline loops: CDR1 LNHDA, CDR2 SQIVND (reference sequence). Trimming cost V 4 bases and J 2 bases; bases outside gene matches: 4. CDR3 in amino acids: CASSSGGPTYEQYF. In nucleotides, the CDR3 is TGTGCCAGTAGTAGCGGGGGGCCCACCTACGAGCAGTACTTC.

The chain combines TRBV7-2 with TRBJ1-2; possibly TRBD1 for D (6 bases). In germline, CDR1 is SGHTA, CDR2 FQGNSA. The V end was cut by 1 base, the J end by 3 bases, with 6 bases between. This CDR3 is built from 13 residues. The CDR3 DNA follows: TGTGCCAGCAGCTTAGAGGGGGACTATGGCTACACCTTC. Amino acid sequence: CASSLEGDYGYTF.

V and J are TRBV6-1 and TRBJ1-2, with 8 bases aligning to TRBD1. The ends lost 4 bases at V and 8 bases at J; junction bases unmatched: 6. Germline loops: CDR1 MNHNS, CDR2 SASEGT. The CDR3 has 13 amino acids. As DNA, the CDR3 is TGTGCCAGCAGTGGGACAGGGAGTACGGGCTACACCTTC. Protein product: CASSGTGSTGYTF.

The chain carries TRBV29-1 and TRBJ2-7; 8 positions agree with TRBD1. V was pared by 5 bases and J by 5 bases, with 8 bases of the junction left unmatched. CDR1 is SQVTM, CDR2 ANQGSEA, per germline. CDR3 length equals 13 residues. The CDR3 is CSVPGGGLDEQYF. CDR3 bases: TGCAGCGTTCCAGGGGGCGGGTTAGACGAGCAGTACTTC.

The chain combines TRBV6-1 with TRBJ1-3; D is perhaps TRBD1 (6 bases). In germline, CDR1 is MNHNS, CDR2 SASEGT. Trimming took 5 bases from V and 4 from J, leaving 12 bases between them. CDR3 length equals 14 residues. The CDR3 spells CASSNRVSGNTIYF. CDR3 DNA: TGTGCCAGCAGTAACAGGGTCTCCGGAAACACCATATATTTT.

This chain links TRBV5-5 with TRBJ1-5, with 9 bases identical to TRBD1. The V segment lost 1 base and the J segment 4 bases; nucleotides outside the gene matches: 12. Germline loops: CDR1 SGHKS, CDR2 YYEKEE (reference sequence). This CDR3 region has 18 residues. The CDR3: CASSLTGTGNIGNQPQHF. CDR3 DNA: TGTGCCAGCAGCTTGACCGGGACAGGGAATATTGGGAATCAGCCCCAGCATTTT.

This clone was counted a single time. The V and J genes are TRBV11-2 and TRBJ2-7, with D tentatively TRBD2 (5 bases). The CDR3 is made up of 13 amino acids. With 4 bases removed from V and 2 bases from J, the gap between germline ends came to 9 bases. CDR1 is SGHAT, CDR2 FQNNGV, per germline. CDR3 sequence (DNA): TGTGCCAGCAGCTCCTCGGAGGCCTACGAGCAGTACTTC. Protein product: CASSSSEAYEQYF. Full variable domain (remainder filled in from reference TRBV11-2 and TRBJ2-7): EAGVAQSPRYKIIEKRQSVAFWCNPISGHATLYWYQQILGQGPKLLIQFQNNGVVDDSQLPKDRFSAERLKGVDSTLKIQPAKLEDSAVYLCASSSSEAYEQYFGPGTRLTVT.

The V and J genes are TRBV7-2 and TRBJ2-5; D may be TRBD2 (5 bases). Trimming cost V 7 bases and J 2 bases, with 17 bases left between them. Germline V gene data show CDR1 as SGHTA and CDR2 as FQGNSA. The CDR3 has 15 residues. CDR3 loop: CASTVSSLAQETQYF. In nucleotides, the CDR3 is TGTGCCAGCACCGTTAGCTCCCTAGCTCAAGAGACCCAGTACTTC.